This T cell receptor beta chain was retrieved from a study of T cell changes during pregnancy in multiple sclerosis. Sequenced by immunoSEQ multiplex PCR; TCRdb stores in-frame clones only, minus some. The sample has 60,000 to 65,000 clones, 80% to 95% seen once. The CDR3 runs to 14 residues. CDR1 and CDR2 (germline): MNHNY, SVGAGI (reference sequence). The V segment lost 2 bases and the J segment 1 base; nucleotides outside the gene matches: 1. This sequence was found in a female donor with multiple sclerosis, enrolled in a pregnancy study. This chain joins TRBV6-6 and TRBJ1-1; TRBD1 matches 7 bases. The source was peripheral blood, collected in the second trimester of pregnancy. The CDR3 bases are TGTGCCAGCAGTTACGGGACAGCGAACACTGAAGCTTTCTTT. Its translation is CASSYGTANTEAFF.